The 30 T cell receptor beta chains below come from one sample, sequenced in a study of post-analysis software for immune sequencing data. Study-wide results and caveats: Roughly 5 TRBV segments, TRBV5-6, TRBV5-1 and TRBV20-1 among them, were found more frequent in patients than controls.

These receptors' targets are unknown. Incorporated into the TCR beta cDNA libraries were unique molecular identifiers, which served to reduce PCR and sequencing biases. TCRdb reprocessed the PCR reads via MiXCR and lists one record per CDR3 protein. The sample records some 690,000 distinct CDR3 sequences, roughly 30% being singletons. The sample consisted of blood. The origin of the receptors is a girl under 18 with multiple sclerosis.

This clonotype showed up just a few times. This rearrangement joins TRBV7-9 to TRBJ2-1; 7 nucleotides align to TRBD2. V lost 5 bases to trimming and J lost 6 bases; unmatched junction nucleotides: 4. The CDR3 consists of 13 residues. Germline CDR1 SEHNR, CDR2 FQNEAQ (reference sequence). The CDR3 DNA is TGTGCCAGCAGCCAGGGACTACCCAATGAGCAGTTCTTC. This gives the protein CASSQGLPNEQFF.

The chain links TRBV6-2 or TRBV6-3 to TRBJ1-2; no definite D call. With 10 bases removed from V and 6 bases from J, the gap between germline ends came to 18 bases. The CDR3 runs to 13 residues. Germline CDR1 MNHEY, CDR2 SVGEGT. CDR3 residues: CATQSRGFHGYTF. The CDR3 DNA reads as TGTGCCACGCAGAGCCGGGGTTTCCATGGCTACACCTTC.

This clonotype has ten or more counts. The chain links TRBV29-1 to TRBJ2-5, with a tentative D call TRBD2 (5 bases). The V and J ends lost 3 bases and 7 bases respectively, with 6 bases between them. The CDR3 consists of 10 residues. From germline, CDR1 is SQVTM and CDR2 ANQGSEA. The CDR3 DNA follows: TGCAGCGTTGACGCGGGGACCCAGTACTTC. This encodes CSVDAGTQYF.

The genes are TRBV7-2 and TRBJ1-2, with TRBD1 identical over 8 bases. CDR3 length: 15 amino acids. Germline V CDR1 and CDR2: SGHTA, FQGNSA. Trimming cost V 5 bases and J 6 bases; bases outside gene matches: 11. CDR3 loop: CASSTTRGRWDGYTF. The CDR3 DNA sequence: TGTGCCAGCAGCACCACCAGGGGGCGTTGGGATGGCTACACCTTC.

With regard to this clonotype: This clone may be a read error of a much larger clone one base away. This chain uses TRBV4-1 with TRBJ2-5, with a tentative D call TRBD1 (5 bases). Germline values: CDR1 MGHRA, CDR2 YSYEKL. This CDR3 has 15 amino acids. Trimming removed 3 bases at V and 4 bases at J, with 15 bases between. The CDR3 loop is CASSHQGSVGETQYF. In nucleotides, the CDR3 is TGCGCCAGCAGCCATCAGGGCTCGGTTGGAGAGACCCAGTACTTC.

The chain joins TRBV29-1 to TRBJ1-2, with 11 nucleotides matching TRBD1. J gave up 7 bases and V 6 bases, and 7 bases lay outside the gene matches. The CDR3 is made up of 13 amino acids. Germline CDR1 and CDR2: SQVTM and ANQGSEA. The CDR3 protein is CSVSLGQGAGYTF. The CDR3 nucleotides read TGCAGCGTGAGTCTAGGACAGGGGGCTGGCTACACCTTC.

A single count supports this clonotype. A read error may produce the germline difference seen at one junction end. The J gene is TRBJ1-5, the V gene TRBV5-1; D perhaps matches TRBD1 (6 bases). This CDR3 is 18 amino acids long. Per germline, CDR1 SGHRS and CDR2 YFSETQ. The CDR3 region is CAGSPSTTGTGGNQPQHF. The CDR3 region has the DNA TGCGCCGGCAGCCCGAGTACTACAGGGACGGGCGGCAATCAGCCCCAGCATTTT.

Worth noting for this clonotype: This clone may be a read error of a much larger clone one base away. The chain combines TRBV29-1 with TRBJ2-1; 9 bases fit TRBD2. The length of the CDR3 is 17 residues. Germline CDR1 and CDR2: SQVTM and ANQGSEA. V lost 3 bases and J lost 13; bases outside the gene matches: 22. The CDR3, as DNA: TGCAGCGTTGATCTTCTGGGCGGGAGGGCCCTCCGGGAGACCCAGTTCTTC. This codes for CSVDLLGGRALRETQFF.

This clonotype appeared a single time. The junction departs from the called germline gene at one end, perhaps through a read error. The V gene is TRBV11-2, the J gene TRBJ1-4, with TRBD1 matching over 7 bases. CDR1 and CDR2 (germline): SGHAT, FQNNGV. The CDR3 sequence is 15 residues long. CDR3 loop: CASSLDRDRVGKLFF. As DNA, the CDR3 is TGTGCCAGCAGCCTAGACCGGGACAGAGTGGGAAAACTGTTTTTT.

The chain joins TRBV5-1 to TRBJ2-3, with TRBD2 identical over 8 bases. CDR3 length equals 15 residues. In germline, CDR1 is SGHRS, CDR2 YFSETQ. The V segment lost 4 bases and the J segment 0 bases; nucleotides outside the gene matches: 4. CDR3 sequence (DNA): TGCGCCAGCAGCAGACAGCGGGGGAGCACAGATACGCAGTATTTT. This sequence encodes CASSRQRGSTDTQYF.

The chain is built from TRBV20-1 and TRBJ1-2, with TRBD1 matching over 8 bases. This CDR3 spans 13 amino acids. V lost 1 base, J lost 7 bases, and 5 bases stayed unmatched. The germline V gene has CDR1 DFQATT and CDR2 SNEGSKA (reference sequence). CDR3 amino acids: CSARVGTGIGYTF. Written as DNA, the CDR3 is TGCAGTGCTAGAGTCGGGACAGGAATTGGCTACACCTTC.

The chain couples TRBV5-6 to TRBJ2-1, with D possibly TRBD2 on 5 matching bases. V dropped 6 bases and J dropped 8 bases, with 21 bases sitting between them. In germline, CDR1 is SGHDT, CDR2 YYEEEE. The CDR3 length is 15 residues. CDR3 amino acids: CASNPGRLAYDEQFF. CDR3 DNA: TGTGCCAGCAACCCCGGGCGCCTAGCTTACGATGAGCAGTTCTTC.

This clonotype was counted between two and nine times. V usage is TRBV20-1 and J usage is TRBJ2-3; perhaps D is TRBD1 or TRBD2 (5 bases each). This CDR3 comprises 14 residues. In germline, CDR1 is DFQATT, CDR2 SNEGSKA (reference sequence). The V end was cut by 6 bases, the J end by 1 base, with 14 bases between. Here the CDR3 DNA reads TGCAGTGCCCGACGGGACGTTCGCACAGATACGCAGTATTTT. Protein product: CSARRDVRTDTQYF.

The genes are TRBV6-5 and TRBJ2-7, with D possibly matching TRBD2 (6 bases). Between the trimmed V and J ends, which lost 5 bases and 2 bases, there was a span of 28 bases. Per the germline V gene, CDR1 is MNHEY and CDR2 is SVGAGI. The length of the CDR3 is 19 residues. CDR3 loop: CASSIRIGGAGPNPYEQYF. CDR3 coding DNA: TGTGCCAGCAGTATACGAATCGGCGGAGCGGGCCCCAACCCCTACGAGCAGTACTTC.

This clonotype was seen repeatedly, ten times or more. The V call is TRBV12-3 or TRBV12-4, the J call TRBJ2-1, with D perhaps TRBD1 (6 bases). The CDR3 length is 13 residues. Trimming took 6 bases from V and 4 from J, leaving 10 bases between them. DNA of the CDR3: TGTGCCAGCAGCCCTGGACAGTACAATGAGCAGTTCTTC. Encoded protein: CASSPGQYNEQFF.

The genes are TRBV6-5 and TRBJ2-1; D is possibly TRBD2 (6 bases). Germline V CDR1 and CDR2: MNHEY, SVGAGI. The ends were cut back, 6 bases at V and 9 bases at J, with 15 bases in the middle. The CDR3 totals 13 residues. Here the CDR3 reads CASRSPGTLEQFF. The CDR3 DNA reads as TGTGCCAGCAGAAGCCCCGGGACTCTTGAGCAGTTCTTC.

Only one count was recorded for this clonotype. The rearrangement uses TRBV5-1 and TRBJ2-1, with D hard to call. V was cut by 4 bases and J by 5 bases, with 10 bases left in between. CDR1 is SGHRS and CDR2 is YFSETQ in the germline V gene. The length of the CDR3 is 13 residues. CDR3 sequence: CASSQTRNNEQFF. The CDR3, as DNA: TGCGCCAGCAGCCAAACGAGGAACAATGAGCAGTTCTTC.

Only a few counts were recorded for this clonotype. This rearrangement joins TRBV11-2 to TRBJ2-1; D might be TRBD1 (6 bases). The CDR3 covers 18 residues. Trimming left V 1 base short and J 8 bases short, with 24 bases between. Germline CDR1 SGHAT, CDR2 FQNNGV. In nucleotides, the CDR3 is TGTGCCAGCAGCTTAGGTACTTCGTTGGCAGGGGCTTTGGATGAGCAGTTCTTC. As protein: CASSLGTSLAGALDEQFF.

A note on this clonotype: Its ends do not fully match the called genes, so a read error is possible. The rearrangement uses TRBV4-3 and TRBJ1-5; unclear D gene. The CDR3 length is 14 residues. Per the germline V gene, CDR1 is LGHNA and CDR2 is YSLEER. CDR3 region: CASSQEPGNRPQHF. The DNA for the CDR3 is TGCGCCAGCAGCCAAGAACCAGGCAATCGGCCCCAGCATTTT.

The table lists this clonotype with many counts. The chain uses TRBV12-3 or TRBV12-4 and TRBJ2-5, with D uncertain. CDR3 length: 15 amino acids. Trimming removed 1 base from V and 5 bases from J, with 14 bases in between. CDR3 in DNA: TGTGCCAGCAGTTTAGGGGATCCTGGTGCGGAGACCCAGTACTTC. Residues: CASSLGDPGAETQYF.

This clonotype appeared a few times. The rearrangement links TRBV24-1 to TRBJ2-1, with D perhaps TRBD1 (5 bases). This CDR3 has 11 residues. Trimming shortened V by 9 bases and J by 10 bases, and 12 bases separated the two germline ends. Germline values: CDR1 KGHDR, CDR2 SFDVKD. The CDR3 region is CATGQEQEQFF. The CDR3 DNA reads as TGTGCCACCGGACAAGAGCAAGAGCAGTTCTTC.

The CDR3, as DNA: TGTGCCAGCAGGGCCGAGGGACGGACAAGCCCCTACGAGCAGTACTTC. Amino acids: CASRAEGRTSPYEQYF. V gene TRBV6-2 or TRBV6-3 combines with J gene TRBJ2-7; the D gene could be TRBD1 or TRBD2 (5 bases each). The CDR3 is 16 amino acids. The germline V and J ends were trimmed by 6 bases and 2 bases, with 20 bases remaining between them. Germline-derived CDR1 and CDR2 are MNHEY and SVGEGT.

This clonotype was detected ten times or more. The chain links TRBV11-1 to TRBJ2-5; no reliable D call. Germline CDR1 and CDR2: SGHAT and FQDESV (reference sequence). This CDR3 is built from 13 residues. The germline V and J ends were trimmed by 5 bases and 1 base, with 8 bases remaining between them. The CDR3 DNA is TGTGCCAGCAGCCCGAGTACCCAAGAGACCCAGTACTTC. It encodes CASSPSTQETQYF.

The genes are TRBV15 and TRBJ2-1; D might be TRBD1 (5 bases). The CDR3 loop spans 16 amino acids. Germline V CDR1 and CDR2: LNHNV, YYDKDF (reference sequence). The V end lost 3 bases, the J end lost 2 bases, and 14 bases lay between the germline ends. DNA for the CDR3: TGTGCCACCAGCAGTTTGGGGCTAGTCCCCTACAATGAGCAGTTCTTC. Protein: CATSSLGLVPYNEQFF. Drawing the rest from reference TRBV15 and TRBJ2-1, the complete variable domain is DAMVIQNPRYQVTQFGKPVTLSCSQTLNHNVMYWYQQKSSQAPKLLFHYYDKDFNNEADTPDNFQSRRPNTSFCFLDIRSPGLGDTAMYLCATSSLGLVPYNEQFFGPGTRLTVL.

This chain uses TRBV12-3 or TRBV12-4 with TRBJ2-4; D might be TRBD1 (6 bases). Trimming pared 7 bases from V and 2 bases from J, leaving 24 bases between. There are 18 residues in the CDR3. DNA of the CDR3: TGTGCCAGCACCTCGGGACAAAATGAACTCGGGTCCAAAAACATTCAGTACTTC. The encoded protein is CASTSGQNELGSKNIQYF.

The V and J genes are TRBV5-1 and TRBJ2-1, with 10 bases that match TRBD2. CDR1 is SGHRS and CDR2 is YFSETQ in the germline V gene. The CDR3 is 15 amino acids. J was trimmed by 5 bases and V by 5 bases; bases with no gene match: 7. The CDR3 region is CASSPKLAGDNEQFF. DNA for the CDR3: TGCGCCAGCAGTCCGAAGCTAGCGGGGGACAATGAGCAGTTCTTC.

This clonotype has only a few counts. The chain has TRBV29-1 and TRBJ1-1; 7 bases are a match to TRBD1. The V gene's germline CDR1 is SQVTM and CDR2 ANQGSEA. Trimming cost V 7 bases and J 5 bases; bases outside gene matches: 7. The CDR3 loop spans 12 amino acids. The CDR3 nucleotides read TGCAGCGCCCGGGACAGATTAACTGAAGCTTTCTTT. It specifies CSARDRLTEAFF. The full variable domain, completed using reference TRBV29-1 and TRBJ1-1, is SAVISQKPSRDICQRGTSLTIQCQVDSQVTMMFWYRQQPGQSLTLIATANQGSEATYESGFVIDKFPISRPNLTFSTLTVSNMSPEDSSIYLCSARDRLTEAFFGQGTRLTVV.

V usage is TRBV5-1 and J usage is TRBJ2-1; TRBD2 aligns across 11 bases. This CDR3 has 17 amino acids. The ends lost 3 bases at V and 3 bases at J; junction bases unmatched: 8. The V gene's germline CDR1 is SGHRS and CDR2 YFSETQ. In DNA form, the CDR3 reads TGCGCCAGCAGCTACGAACCCGGGACTAGCGGCTACAATGAGCAGTTCTTC. The encoded protein is CASSYEPGTSGYNEQFF. Full variable domain (missing parts from reference TRBV5-1 and TRBJ2-1): KAGVTQTPRYLIKTRGQQVTLSCSPISGHRSVSWYQQTPGQGLQFLFEYFSETQRNKGNFPGRFSGRQFSNSRSEMNVSTLELGDSALYLCASSYEPGTSGYNEQFFGPGTRLTVL.

This clonotype was picked up a small number of times. The chain joins TRBV15 to TRBJ1-4; D is perhaps TRBD1 (6 bases). V dropped 0 bases and J dropped 8 bases, with 13 bases sitting between them. The V gene's germline CDR1 is LNHNV and CDR2 YYDKDF (reference sequence). The CDR3 covers 15 residues. The CDR3 protein is CATSRDRGAWEKLFF. CDR3 nucleotides: TGTGCCACCAGCAGAGATCGGGGGGCCTGGGAAAAACTGTTTTTT.

This chain uses TRBV7-2 with TRBJ2-3; 8 bases line up with TRBD1. There are 16 residues in the CDR3. The junction had 6 bases not matched to a gene; V was cut back by 2 bases and J by 2 bases. Germline CDR1 is SGHTA and CDR2 is FQGNSA. The CDR3 is CASSLRTGPTTDTQYF. In DNA form, the CDR3 reads TGTGCCAGCAGCTTAAGGACAGGGCCCACCACAGATACGCAGTATTTT.